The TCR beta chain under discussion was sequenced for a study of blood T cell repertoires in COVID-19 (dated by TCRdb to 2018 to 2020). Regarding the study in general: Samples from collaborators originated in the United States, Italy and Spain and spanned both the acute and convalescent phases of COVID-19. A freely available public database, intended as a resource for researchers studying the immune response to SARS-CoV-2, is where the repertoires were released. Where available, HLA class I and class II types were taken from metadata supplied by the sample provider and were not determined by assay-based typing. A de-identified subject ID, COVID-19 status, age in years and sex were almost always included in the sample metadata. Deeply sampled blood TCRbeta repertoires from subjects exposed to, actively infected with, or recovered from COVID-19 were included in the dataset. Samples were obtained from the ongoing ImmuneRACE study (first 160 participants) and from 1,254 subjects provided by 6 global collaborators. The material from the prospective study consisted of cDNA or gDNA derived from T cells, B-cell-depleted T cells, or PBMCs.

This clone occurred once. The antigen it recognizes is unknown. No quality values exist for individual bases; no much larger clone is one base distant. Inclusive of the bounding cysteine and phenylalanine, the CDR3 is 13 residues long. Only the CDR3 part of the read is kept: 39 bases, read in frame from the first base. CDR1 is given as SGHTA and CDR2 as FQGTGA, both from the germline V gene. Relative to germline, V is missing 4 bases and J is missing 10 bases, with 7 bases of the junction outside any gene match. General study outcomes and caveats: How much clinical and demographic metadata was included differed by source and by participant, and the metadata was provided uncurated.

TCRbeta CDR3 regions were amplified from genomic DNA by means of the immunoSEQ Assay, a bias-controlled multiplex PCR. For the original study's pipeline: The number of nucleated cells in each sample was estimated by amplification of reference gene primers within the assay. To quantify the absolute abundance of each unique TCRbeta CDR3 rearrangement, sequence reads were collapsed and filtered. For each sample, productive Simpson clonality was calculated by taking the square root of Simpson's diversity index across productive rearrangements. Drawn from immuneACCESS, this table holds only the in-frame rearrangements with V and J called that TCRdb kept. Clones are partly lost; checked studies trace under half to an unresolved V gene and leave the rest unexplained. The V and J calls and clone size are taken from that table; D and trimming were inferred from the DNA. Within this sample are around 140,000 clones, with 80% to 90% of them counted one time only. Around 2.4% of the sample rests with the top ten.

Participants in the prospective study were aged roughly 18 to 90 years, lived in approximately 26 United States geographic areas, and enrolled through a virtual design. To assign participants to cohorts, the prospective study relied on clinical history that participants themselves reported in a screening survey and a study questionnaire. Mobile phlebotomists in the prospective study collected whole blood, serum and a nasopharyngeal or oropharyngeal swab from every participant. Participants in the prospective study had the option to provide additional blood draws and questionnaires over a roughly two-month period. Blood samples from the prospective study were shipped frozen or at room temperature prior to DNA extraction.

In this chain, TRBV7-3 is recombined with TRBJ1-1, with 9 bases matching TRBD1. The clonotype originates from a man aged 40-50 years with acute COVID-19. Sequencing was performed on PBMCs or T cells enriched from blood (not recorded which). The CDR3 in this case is CASSSSKGQGAFF. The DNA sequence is TGTGCCAGCAGCTCATCGAAGGGACAGGGAGCTTTCTTT. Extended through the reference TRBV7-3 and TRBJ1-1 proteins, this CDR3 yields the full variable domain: GAGVSQTPSNKVTEKGKYVELRCDPISGHTALYWYRQSLGQGPEFLIYFQGTGAADDSGLPNDRFFAVRPEGSVSTLKIQRTERGDSAVYLCASSSSKGQGAFFGQGTRLTVV.